This T cell receptor (beta chain) stems from a study of breast tumors, draining lymph nodes, adjacent tissues. Germline V lookup: CDR1 MRHNA, CDR2 SNTAGT. V was pared by 4 bases and J by 0 bases, with 10 bases between. CDR3 length: 15 residues. Breast cancer patients provided tissue from their axillary draining lymph nodes. The study's findings and limits: Tumors had less TCR diversity than lymph nodes, more than nontumor tissue. Data fit most tumor T cells coming from lymph node, expanding in tumor. Data only fit, rather than demonstrated, lymph node origin of most tumor T cells.

As for this clonotype: Its antigen is still unknown.

MiXCR, run by TCRdb on the multiplex PCR reads, gives a single entry per CDR3 protein. The table records nearly 110,000 distinct CDR3 sequences, about 30% of them present only once. The source material was axillary lymph node tissue. This sequence originates from a female donor with breast cancer. Some clones in this sample may be carry-over from other donors' samples. The chain combines TRBV6-4 with TRBJ2-1; D is undetermined. The CDR3 region is CASSAYGYSYNEQFF. CDR3 nucleotide sequence: TGTGCCAGCAGTGCTTATGGTTACTCCTACAATGAGCAGTTCTTC.